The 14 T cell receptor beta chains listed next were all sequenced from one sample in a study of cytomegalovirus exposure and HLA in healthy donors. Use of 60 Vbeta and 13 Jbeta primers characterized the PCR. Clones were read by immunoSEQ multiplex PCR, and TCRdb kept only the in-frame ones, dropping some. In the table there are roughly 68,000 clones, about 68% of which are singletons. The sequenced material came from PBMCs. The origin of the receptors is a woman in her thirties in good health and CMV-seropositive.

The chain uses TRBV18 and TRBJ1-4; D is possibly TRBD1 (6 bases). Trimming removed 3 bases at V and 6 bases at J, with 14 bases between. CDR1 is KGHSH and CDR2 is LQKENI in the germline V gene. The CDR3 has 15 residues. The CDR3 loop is CASSPLGTKDEKLFF. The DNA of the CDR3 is TGTGCCAGCTCACCTCTTGGGACAAAGGATGAAAAACTGTTTTTT. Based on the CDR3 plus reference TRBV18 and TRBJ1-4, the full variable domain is NAGVMQNPRHLVRRRGQEARLRCSPMKGHSHVYWYRQLPEEGLKFMVYLQKENIIDESGMPKERFSAEFPKEGPSILRIQQVVRGDSAAYFCASSPLGTKDEKLFFGSGTQLSVL.

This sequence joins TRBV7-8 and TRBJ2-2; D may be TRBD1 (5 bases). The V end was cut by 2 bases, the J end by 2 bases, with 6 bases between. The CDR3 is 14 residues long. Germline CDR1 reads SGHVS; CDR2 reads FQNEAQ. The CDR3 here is CASSLRTNTGELFF. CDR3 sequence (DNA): TGTGCCAGCAGCTTAAGGACAAACACCGGGGAGCTGTTTTTT.

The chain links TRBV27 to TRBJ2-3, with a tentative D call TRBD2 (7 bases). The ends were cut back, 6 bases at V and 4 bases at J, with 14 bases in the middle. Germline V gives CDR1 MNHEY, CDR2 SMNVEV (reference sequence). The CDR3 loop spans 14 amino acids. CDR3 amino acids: CASRQGGFPDTQYF. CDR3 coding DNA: TGTGCCAGCAGACAGGGAGGGTTCCCAGATACGCAGTATTTT.

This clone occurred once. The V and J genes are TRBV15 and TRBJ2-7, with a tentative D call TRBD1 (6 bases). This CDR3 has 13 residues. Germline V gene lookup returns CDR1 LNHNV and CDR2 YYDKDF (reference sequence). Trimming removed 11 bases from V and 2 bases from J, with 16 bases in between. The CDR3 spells CAGNRERPYEQYF. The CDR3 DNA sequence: TGTGCCGGAAACAGGGAACGGCCCTACGAGCAGTACTTC.

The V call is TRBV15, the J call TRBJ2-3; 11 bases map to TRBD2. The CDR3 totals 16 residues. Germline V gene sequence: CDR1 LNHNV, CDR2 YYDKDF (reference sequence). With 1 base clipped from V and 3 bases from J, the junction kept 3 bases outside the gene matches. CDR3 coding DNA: TGTGCCACCAGCAGAGTTAGCGGGAGGGGGACAGATACGCAGTATTTT. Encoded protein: CATSRVSGRGTDTQYF.

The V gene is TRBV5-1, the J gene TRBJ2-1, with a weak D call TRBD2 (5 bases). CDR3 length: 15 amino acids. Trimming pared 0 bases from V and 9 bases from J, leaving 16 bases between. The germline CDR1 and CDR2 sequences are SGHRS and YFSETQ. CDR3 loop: CASSLGTPLPGEQFF. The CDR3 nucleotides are TGCGCCAGCAGCTTGGGGACTCCCCTCCCGGGTGAGCAGTTCTTC. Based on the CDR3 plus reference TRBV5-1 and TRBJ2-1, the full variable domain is KAGVTQTPRYLIKTRGQQVTLSCSPISGHRSVSWYQQTPGQGLQFLFEYFSETQRNKGNFPGRFSGRQFSNSRSEMNVSTLELGDSALYLCASSLGTPLPGEQFFGPGTRLTVL.

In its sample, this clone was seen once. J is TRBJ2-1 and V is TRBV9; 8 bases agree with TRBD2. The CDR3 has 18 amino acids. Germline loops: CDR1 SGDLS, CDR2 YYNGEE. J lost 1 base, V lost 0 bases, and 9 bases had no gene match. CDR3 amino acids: CASSVVGLAGPSYNEQFF. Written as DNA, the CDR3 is TGTGCCAGCAGCGTAGTGGGGCTAGCGGGCCCTTCCTACAATGAGCAGTTCTTC.

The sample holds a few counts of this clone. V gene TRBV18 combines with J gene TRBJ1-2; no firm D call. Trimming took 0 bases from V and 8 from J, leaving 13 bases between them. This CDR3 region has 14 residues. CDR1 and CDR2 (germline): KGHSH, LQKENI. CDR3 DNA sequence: TGTGCCAGCTCACCACCAACGAGGGCAGGCGGCTACACCTTC. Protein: CASSPPTRAGGYTF.

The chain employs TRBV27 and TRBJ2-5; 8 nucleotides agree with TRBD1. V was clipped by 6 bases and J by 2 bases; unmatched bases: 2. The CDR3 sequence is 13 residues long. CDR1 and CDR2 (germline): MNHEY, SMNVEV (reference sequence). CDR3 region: CASRRTGQETQYF. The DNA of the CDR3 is TGTGCCAGCAGGAGGACAGGGCAAGAGACCCAGTACTTC.

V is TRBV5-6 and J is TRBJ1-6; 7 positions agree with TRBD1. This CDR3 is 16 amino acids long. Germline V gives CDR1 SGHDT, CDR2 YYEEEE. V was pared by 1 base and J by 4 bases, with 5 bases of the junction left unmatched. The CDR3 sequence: CASSLFPGGYNSPLHF. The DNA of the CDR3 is TGTGCCAGCAGCTTGTTTCCAGGGGGATATAATTCACCCCTCCACTTT.

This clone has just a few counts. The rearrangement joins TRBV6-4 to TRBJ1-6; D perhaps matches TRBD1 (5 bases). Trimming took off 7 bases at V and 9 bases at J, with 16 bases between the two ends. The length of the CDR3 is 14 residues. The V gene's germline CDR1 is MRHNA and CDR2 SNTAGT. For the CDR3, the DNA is TGTGCCAGCATTGAGACAGCTTGGACTTCACCCCTCCACTTT. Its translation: CASIETAWTSPLHF.

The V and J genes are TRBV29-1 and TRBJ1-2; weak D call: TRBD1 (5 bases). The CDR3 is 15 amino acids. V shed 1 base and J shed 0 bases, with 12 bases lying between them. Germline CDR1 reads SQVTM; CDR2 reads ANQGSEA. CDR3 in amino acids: CSVEGIQETNYGYTF. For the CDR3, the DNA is TGCAGCGTTGAAGGCATACAGGAAACTAACTATGGCTACACCTTC.

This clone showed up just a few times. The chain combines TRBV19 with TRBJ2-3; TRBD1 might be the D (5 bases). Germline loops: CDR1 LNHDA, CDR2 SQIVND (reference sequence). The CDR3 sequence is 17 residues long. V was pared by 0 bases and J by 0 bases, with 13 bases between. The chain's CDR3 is CASSIDVDSSSTDTQYF. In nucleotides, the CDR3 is TGTGCCAGTAGTATAGATGTCGACAGCTCTAGCACAGATACGCAGTATTTT. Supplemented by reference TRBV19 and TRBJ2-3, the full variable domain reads DGGITQSPKYLFRKEGQNVTLSCEQNLNHDAMYWYRQDPGQGLRLIYYSQIVNDFQKGDIAEGYSVSREKKESFPLTVTSAQKNPTAFYLCASSIDVDSSSTDTQYFGPGTRLTVL.

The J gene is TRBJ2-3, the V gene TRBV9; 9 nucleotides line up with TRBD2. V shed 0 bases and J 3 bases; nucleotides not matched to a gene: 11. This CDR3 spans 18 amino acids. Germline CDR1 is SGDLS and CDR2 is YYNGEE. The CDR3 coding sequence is TGTGCCAGCAGCGTAGCTCGGAACGGGGGACTAGCAACAGATACGCAGTATTTT. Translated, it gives CASSVARNGGLATDTQYF.